One sample yielded the 26 T cell receptor beta chains listed below, sequenced in a study of blood T cell repertoires in COVID-19. TCRdb keeps only in-frame clones here, not all; method: immunoSEQ multiplex PCR. The sample shows 120,000 or so clones, around 77% of them seen only once. Sequencing was carried out using peripheral blood. The receptors originated from a man between 60 and 75 years old with active or convalescent COVID-19.

V usage is TRBV3-1 (or the pseudogene TRBV3-2) and J usage is TRBJ2-1; D ambiguous. V was shortened by 1 base and J by 3 bases, with 4 bases between the two germline ends. This CDR3 is built from 13 residues. Germline V CDR1 and CDR2: LGHDT, YNNKEL (reference sequence). In nucleotides, the CDR3 is TGTGCCAGCAGCCAAGGTAACTACAATGAGCAGTTCTTC. Translated: CASSQGNYNEQFF.

J is TRBJ2-3 and V is TRBV19, with 7 positions matching TRBD1. The germline CDR1 and CDR2 sequences are LNHDA and SQIVND (reference sequence). V trimming: 1 base; J trimming: 0 bases; junction bases outside the gene matches: 7. There are 17 residues in the CDR3. The CDR3 loop reads CASSIAGPGQSTDTQYF. In DNA form, the CDR3 reads TGTGCCAGTAGTATAGCTGGGCCGGGACAGAGCACAGATACGCAGTATTTT. Full variable domain (missing parts from reference TRBV19 and TRBJ2-3): DGGITQSPKYLFRKEGQNVTLSCEQNLNHDAMYWYRQDPGQGLRLIYYSQIVNDFQKGDIAEGYSVSREKKESFPLTVTSAQKNPTAFYLCASSIAGPGQSTDTQYFGPGTRLTVL.

This clone occurred a few times. The CDR3 spells CATSEGRALPREQFF. CDR3 in DNA: TGTGCCACCAGTGAAGGGAGGGCCTTACCTCGTGAGCAGTTCTTC. V is TRBV24-1 and J is TRBJ2-1; the match to TRBD2 covers 7 bases. The trim removed 4 bases at V and 9 bases at J, leaving 11 bases unmatched. The CDR3 totals 15 residues. Germline-derived CDR1 and CDR2 are KGHDR and SFDVKD.

V usage is TRBV18 and J usage is TRBJ1-1; tentative D call: TRBD1 (5 bases). With 3 bases removed from V and 6 bases from J, the gap between germline ends came to 11 bases. Looked up from germline, CDR1 is KGHSH and CDR2 is LQKENI. CDR3 length: 13 residues. The CDR3 reads CASSPLQGAEAFF. The CDR3 coding sequence is TGTGCCAGCTCACCCCTGCAGGGCGCTGAAGCTTTCTTT.

The V gene is TRBV5-4, the J gene TRBJ2-2; 11 bases agree with TRBD2. The germline V gene has CDR1 SGHNT and CDR2 YYREEE (reference sequence). This CDR3 is built from 18 residues. V lost 4 bases, J lost 0 bases, and 8 bases stayed unmatched. The CDR3 coding sequence is TGTGCCAGCAGCCCGGGACTAGCGGAGTGGGCGAACACCGGGGAGCTGTTTTTT. This sequence encodes CASSPGLAEWANTGELFF.

This clone was picked up one time. Other DNA sequences of this sample code for an identical CDR3. The chain links TRBV12-3 or TRBV12-4 to TRBJ2-7; D remains ambiguous. V was trimmed by 3 bases and J by 4 bases, leaving 4 bases between them. This CDR3 has 11 residues. The chain's CDR3 is CASSFNYEQYF. The CDR3 bases are TGTGCCAGCAGTTTTAATTACGAGCAGTACTTC.

V is TRBV10-3 and J is TRBJ2-5, with D tentatively TRBD2 (6 bases). The CDR3 runs 13 residues. Trimming shortened V by 5 bases and J by 5 bases, and 12 bases separated the two germline ends. The germline V gene has CDR1 ENHRY and CDR2 SYGVKD. Written as DNA, the CDR3 is TGTGCCATCAGTACCAGCGGGCGGGAGACCCAGTACTTC. It specifies CAISTSGRETQYF.

This clone was seen a handful of times. The genes are TRBV2 and TRBJ1-1; 9 bases agree with TRBD1. Trimming removed 1 base from V and 11 bases from J; junction bases left unmatched: 5. The CDR3 sequence is 13 residues long. Germline values: CDR1 SNHLY, CDR2 FYNNEI. The CDR3 nucleotides are TGTGCCAGCAGTGAAGGCCGGGACAGGGCGGCTTTCTTT. Translating gives CASSEGRDRAAFF.

This clone was counted once. V gene TRBV15 combines with J gene TRBJ2-3, with TRBD2 matching 8 bases. CDR3 length: 13 amino acids. The germline gives CDR1 LNHNV, CDR2 YYDKDF (reference sequence). With 8 bases clipped from V and 4 bases from J, the junction kept 5 bases outside the gene matches. In nucleotides, the CDR3 is TGTGCCACCGGAGCGGGAGAGGCAGATACGCAGTATTTT. Translated: CATGAGEADTQYF.

J is TRBJ2-1 and V is TRBV3-1 (or the pseudogene TRBV3-2), with 8 nucleotides matching TRBD1. V lost 4 bases and J lost 6; bases outside the gene matches: 8. The length of the CDR3 is 15 residues. The germline CDR1 and CDR2 sequences are LGHDT and YNNKEL (reference sequence). The CDR3 DNA follows: TGTGCCAGCAGCCGCGACAGGGGCGCCCCCAATGAGCAGTTCTTC. Protein product: CASSRDRGAPNEQFF.

V and J are TRBV1 and TRBJ2-2; the table's D call of TRBD2 was not tested on the DNA. TRBV1 is a pseudogene. This CDR3 is built from 18 residues. Here the CDR3 DNA reads TGCACCAGCAGCCAAGGCCCAGCGGGAGGGCCTGGCACCGGGGAGCTGTTTTTT. Translation gives CTSSQGPAGGPGTGELFF.

As to this clone: Other DNA variants within this sample encode the same CDR3. V is TRBV12-3 or TRBV12-4 and J is TRBJ1-1, with no clear D. The CDR3 has 13 residues. The V gene lost 1 base and the J gene lost 1 base, with 4 bases spanning the gap. Here the CDR3 DNA reads TGTGCCAGCAGTTTAGGGCCGAACACTGAAGCTTTCTTT. Its translation is CASSLGPNTEAFF.

The genes are TRBV7-2 and TRBJ2-3; D may be TRBD2 (6 bases). The CDR3 sequence is 17 residues long. CDR1 and CDR2 from the germline V gene are SGHTA and FQGNSA. With 3 bases removed from V and 2 bases from J, the gap between germline ends came to 18 bases. This chain's CDR3 is CASSFRSRRGYTDTQYF. The CDR3 DNA reads as TGTGCCAGCAGCTTCAGATCAAGGCGGGGTTACACAGATACGCAGTATTTT.

The rearrangement joins TRBV28 to TRBJ2-7; TRBD1 aligns across 9 bases. V shed 7 bases and J 2 bases; nucleotides not matched to a gene: 9. The CDR3 runs to 15 residues. The germline V gene has CDR1 MDHEN and CDR2 SYDVKM. The CDR3 coding sequence is TGTGCCAGCACCTCACTGGGACAGGGCACCTACGAGCAGTACTTC. As protein: CASTSLGQGTYEQYF.

The V call is TRBV4-1, the J call TRBJ2-2, with D possibly TRBD2 on 5 matching bases. This CDR3 is 16 amino acids long. The germline gives CDR1 MGHRA, CDR2 YSYEKL. The germline V and J ends were trimmed by 1 base and 2 bases, with 11 bases remaining between them. CDR3 bases: TGCGCCAGCAGCCAAGTTGGAGGCTTTAACACCGGGGAGCTGTTTTTT. It is translated as CASSQVGGFNTGELFF.

This clone was counted between two and nine times. The chain has TRBV7-2 and TRBJ2-1, with 7 nucleotides matching TRBD2. This CDR3 is 17 amino acids long. J gave up 7 bases and V 1 base, and 13 bases lay outside the gene matches. The germline gives CDR1 SGHTA, CDR2 FQGNSA. The CDR3 nucleotides are TGTGCCAGCAGCTTAGTAGGCGGGAGTCCCTATCTTAATGAGCAGTTCTTC. Amino acid sequence: CASSLVGGSPYLNEQFF.

The chain employs TRBV9 and TRBJ1-1, with 12 nucleotides matching TRBD1. Germline V gene lookup returns CDR1 SGDLS and CDR2 YYNGEE. J was trimmed by 5 bases and V by 4 bases; bases with no gene match: 9. This CDR3 comprises 16 residues. The CDR3 nucleotides read TGTGCCAGCAGCCCGGGGACAGGGGGCGGTTTTACTGAAGCTTTCTTT. This sequence encodes CASSPGTGGGFTEAFF. The variable domain in full, with the rest retrieved from reference TRBV9 and TRBJ1-1, is DSGVTQTPKHLITATGQRVTLRCSPRSGDLSVYWYQQSLDQGLQFLIQYYNGEERAKGNILERFSAQQFPDLHSELNLSSLELGDSALYFCASSPGTGGGFTEAFFGQGTRLTVV.

This sequence joins TRBV3-1 (or the pseudogene TRBV3-2) and TRBJ2-7; no clear D gene. The CDR3 totals 16 residues. Germline V CDR1 and CDR2: LGHDT, YNNKEL (reference sequence). The V gene lost 1 base and the J gene lost 0 bases, with 13 bases spanning the gap. The CDR3 loop reads CASSQGPALSSYEQYF. The CDR3 DNA sequence: TGTGCCAGCAGCCAAGGCCCAGCGCTGAGCTCCTACGAGCAGTACTTC.

The chain has TRBV7-2 and TRBJ2-7, with a weak D call TRBD1 (5 bases). The germline CDR1 and CDR2 sequences are SGHTA and FQGNSA. V lost 5 bases and J lost 7, with 18 bases in between. The CDR3 sequence is 14 residues long. The CDR3: CASSPRTSLGEQYF. The DNA of the CDR3 is TGTGCCAGCAGCCCCCGGACATCCCTCGGAGAGCAGTACTTC.

The chain links TRBV10-3 to TRBJ1-2; 8 bases line up with TRBD1. There are 14 residues in the CDR3. V shed 7 bases, J shed 8 bases, and the junction held 12 bases outside the gene matches. Germline V gene lookup returns CDR1 ENHRY and CDR2 SYGVKD. CDR3 protein: CAITAPDRGKGYTF. The CDR3 DNA is TGTGCCATCACCGCACCTGACAGGGGAAAGGGCTACACCTTC.

The count of this clone is one. The gene calls are TRBV6-6 and TRBJ1-1; 10 bases are shared with TRBD1. The CDR3 is 15 amino acids. Trimming cost V 5 bases and J 5 bases; bases outside gene matches: 8. CDR1 and CDR2 (germline): MNHNY, SVGAGI (reference sequence). The CDR3 loop is CASSQRQGASTEAFF. CDR3 in DNA: TGTGCCAGCAGTCAACGACAGGGGGCGAGTACTGAAGCTTTCTTT.

The chain links TRBV7-8 to TRBJ1-5; no clear D gene. V dropped 2 bases and J dropped 5 bases, with 16 bases sitting between them. Germline V gene lookup returns CDR1 SGHVS and CDR2 FQNEAQ. This CDR3 comprises 16 residues. The CDR3 region has the DNA TGTGCCAGCAGCTTATATAGAGGAGGGATGGATCAGCCCCAGCATTTT. Protein: CASSLYRGGMDQPQHF. Drawing the rest from reference TRBV7-8 and TRBJ1-5, the complete variable domain is GAGVSQSPRYKVAKRGQDVALRCDPISGHVSLFWYQQALGQGPEFLTYFQNEAQLDKSGLPSDRFFAERPEGSVSTLKIQRTQQEDSAVYLCASSLYRGGMDQPQHFGDGTRLSIL.

The genes are TRBV9 and TRBJ1-2, with 8 bases fitting TRBD1. From germline, CDR1 is SGDLS and CDR2 YYNGEE. The length of the CDR3 is 13 residues. The V and J ends lost 3 bases and 7 bases, in that order; junction bases with no gene match: 5. The CDR3 is CASSAQGASGYTF. CDR3 in DNA: TGTGCCAGCAGCGCTCAGGGGGCCAGTGGCTACACCTTC.

The rearrangement joins TRBV7-9 to TRBJ2-1, with 7 nucleotides matching TRBD2. V lost 4 bases and J lost 9; bases outside the gene matches: 9. CDR1 is SEHNR and CDR2 is FQNEAQ in the germline V gene (reference sequence). This CDR3 spans 14 amino acids. The CDR3 DNA follows: TGTGCCAGCAGCTCCCGAGGCGGGAGCCTTGAGCAGTTCTTC. It encodes CASSSRGGSLEQFF.

The chain uses TRBV28 and TRBJ2-7, with 9 bases lining up with TRBD1. Germline CDR1 MDHEN, CDR2 SYDVKM. The CDR3 has 15 residues. The V and J ends lost 8 bases and 9 bases, in that order; junction bases with no gene match: 17. The CDR3 sequence is CASDASNRGQEGQYF. In nucleotides, the CDR3 is TGTGCCAGCGATGCGTCAAACAGGGGGCAGGAGGGGCAGTACTTC.

The V call is TRBV28, the J call TRBJ2-7, with TRBD2 as a possible D gene (5 bases). The CDR3 is 12 residues long. The germline CDR1 and CDR2 sequences are MDHEN and SYDVKM. Trimming pared 6 bases from V and 3 bases from J, leaving 9 bases between. The CDR3 loop is CASSSGIYEQYF. The CDR3 DNA follows: TGTGCCAGCAGCTCCGGGATCTACGAGCAGTACTTC.